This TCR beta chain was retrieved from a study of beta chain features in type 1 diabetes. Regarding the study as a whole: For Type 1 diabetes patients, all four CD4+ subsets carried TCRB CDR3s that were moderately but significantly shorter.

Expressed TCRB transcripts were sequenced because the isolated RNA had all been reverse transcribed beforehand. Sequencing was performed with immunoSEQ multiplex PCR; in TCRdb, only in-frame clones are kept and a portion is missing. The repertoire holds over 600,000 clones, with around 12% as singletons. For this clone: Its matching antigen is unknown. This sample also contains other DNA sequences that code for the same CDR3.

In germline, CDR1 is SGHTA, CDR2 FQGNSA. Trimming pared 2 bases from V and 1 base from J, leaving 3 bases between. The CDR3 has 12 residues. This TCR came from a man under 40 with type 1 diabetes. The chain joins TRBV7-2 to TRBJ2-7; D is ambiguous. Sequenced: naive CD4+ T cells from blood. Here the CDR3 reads CASSLISYEQYF. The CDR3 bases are TGTGCCAGCAGCTTAATATCCTACGAGCAGTACTTC.